This entry lists 8 T cell receptor beta chains sequenced from one sample in a study of T-cell reconstitution after alpha-beta-depleted transplantation in children. Unique molecular identifiers were built into the TCRbeta library. TCRdb re-analysed the PCR reads in MiXCR, keeping a single row per CDR3 protein. Of a few hundred thousand distinct CDR3 sequences listed, roughly a tenth were seen once; the top ten hold around 6%. The sample consisted of PBMCs from the stem cell graft donor, taken from the stem cell graft. The source is a human donor who donated a stem cell graft to a child with acute lymphoblastic leukemia.

The chain has TRBV5-1 and TRBJ1-1; the match to TRBD1 covers 7 bases. After removal of 3 bases from V and 4 bases from J, the junction contained 6 bases not matched to a gene. Germline lookup yields CDR1 SGHRS and CDR2 YFSETQ. The length of the CDR3 is 14 residues. DNA of the CDR3: TGCGCCAGCAGCTACGACAGGGCGGGCACTGAAGCTTTCTTT. Its translation: CASSYDRAGTEAFF.

The sample holds a few counts of this clonotype. J is TRBJ1-2 and V is TRBV12-3 or TRBV12-4; 10 bases match TRBD1. The CDR3 is 15 residues long. With 1 base clipped from V and 6 bases from J, the junction kept 5 bases outside the gene matches. The CDR3 DNA is TGTGCCAGCAGTTTAGTGGGACAGGGGTTGGATGGCTACACCTTC. Residues: CASSLVGQGLDGYTF.

This clonotype was found a few times. J is TRBJ2-5 and V is TRBV5-1; maybe TRBD1 (6 bases). The ends were cut back, 2 bases at V and 0 bases at J, with 11 bases in the middle. Looked up from germline, CDR1 is SGHRS and CDR2 is YFSETQ. The CDR3 is 15 amino acids. CDR3 coding DNA: TGCGCCAGCAGCTTCTATGGACAGCACCAAGAGACCCAGTACTTC. It encodes CASSFYGQHQETQYF.

This clonotype was observed at least ten times. The chain uses TRBV20-1 and TRBJ2-3, with D perhaps assigned TRBD1 or TRBD2 (6 bases each). V lost 5 bases, J lost 1 base, and 10 bases lay in between. The CDR3 sequence is 13 residues long. Germline CDR1 is DFQATT and CDR2 is SNEGSKA (reference sequence). This CDR3 is CSAEGGRTDTQYF. In DNA, the CDR3 is TGCAGTGCTGAGGGGGGCCGCACAGATACGCAGTATTTT.

The J gene is TRBJ2-2, the V gene TRBV5-1; 7 positions agree with TRBD1. With V trimmed by 4 bases and J by 0 bases, 3 bases remained unmatched. Germline CDR1 and CDR2: SGHRS and YFSETQ. The CDR3 is 15 amino acids. The CDR3: CASSRGQANTGELFF. The CDR3 DNA follows: TGCGCCAGCAGCCGTGGACAGGCGAACACCGGGGAGCTGTTTTTT.

The chain is built from TRBV5-5 and TRBJ2-1; no reliable D call. This CDR3 has 13 amino acids. Germline CDR1 SGHKS, CDR2 YYEKEE (reference sequence). Trimming left V 4 bases short and J 10 bases short, with 15 bases between. Written as DNA, the CDR3 is TGTGCCAGCAGCCTGCGCCCGGGCCTCGAGCAGTTCTTC. Translating gives CASSLRPGLEQFF.

This clonotype has at least ten counts. The chain links TRBV20-1 to TRBJ2-7; 11 positions match TRBD2. V shed 1 base, J shed 0 bases, and the junction held 5 bases outside the gene matches. Germline CDR1 reads DFQATT; CDR2 reads SNEGSKA (reference sequence). The CDR3 is 16 amino acids. This CDR3 reads CSARVLAGGLSYEQYF. In DNA, the CDR3 is TGCAGTGCTAGAGTTCTAGCGGGGGGCCTCTCCTACGAGCAGTACTTC.

This clonotype was seen a few times. The chain employs TRBV9 and TRBJ1-2, with D tentatively TRBD1 (5 bases). The CDR3 extends over 16 amino acids. Per the germline V gene, CDR1 is SGDLS and CDR2 is YYNGEE. V gave up 6 bases and J gave up 0 bases, with 18 bases separating them. The CDR3: CASTPQADMSNYGYTF. The CDR3 coding sequence is TGTGCCAGCACCCCACAGGCCGACATGTCTAACTATGGCTACACCTTC.